This T cell receptor beta chain came from a study of cytomegalovirus exposure and HLA in healthy donors. Points from the study as a whole: Later work associated roughly 17,000 TCR beta sequences with HLA alleles at 0.05 false discovery rate. The study labeled under 200 TCR beta chains cytomegalovirus-associated.

Turning to this clone: Its antigen is currently unknown.

Among the donors, all were healthy bone marrow donors. Germline V gene sequence: CDR1 SGDLS, CDR2 YYNGEE. This CDR3 spans 16 amino acids. J was trimmed by 2 bases and V by 4 bases; bases with no gene match: 11. PCR used 60 Vbeta primers and 13 Jbeta primers. Method: immunoSEQ multiplex PCR; TCRdb's copy keeps in-frame clones and lacks some. The sample consists of some 100,000 clones, about 70% of them appearing once. The sequenced sample consisted of PBMCs. This chain joins TRBV9 and TRBJ1-2; 7 positions agree with TRBD1. The receptor was derived from a human donor in good health. In DNA, the CDR3 is TGTGCCAGCAGCCCGCGCGGGGACAGCTTGAACTATGGCTACACCTTC. Its translation: CASSPRGDSLNYGYTF. The entire variable domain, with the rest obtained from reference TRBV9 and TRBJ1-2, is as follows: DSGVTQTPKHLITATGQRVTLRCSPRSGDLSVYWYQQSLDQGLQFLIQYYNGEERAKGNILERFSAQQFPDLHSELNLSSLELGDSALYFCASSPRGDSLNYGYTFGSGTRLTVV.